Shown below are 30 T cell receptor beta chains from a single sample sequenced in a study of blood T cell repertoires in COVID-19. Assay: immunoSEQ multiplex PCR; the TCRdb copy retains only in-frame clones and omits some. The sample has approximately 240,000 clones, around 80% seen once. The sequenced material came from peripheral blood. All receptors come from a woman in her 30s with COVID-19, enrolled during active disease.

A single count supports this clone. This rearrangement joins TRBV25-1 to TRBJ1-2; D gene uncertain. Trimming took 0 bases from V and 8 from J, leaving 13 bases between them. Germline CDR1 MGHDK, CDR2 SYGVNS. CDR3 length: 14 residues. DNA for the CDR3: TGTGCCAGCAGTGAATATGCGGGGTCTGGCGGCTACACCTTC. Protein: CASSEYAGSGGYTF.

The rearrangement joins TRBV4-3 to TRBJ2-1, with TRBD2 as a possible D gene (6 bases). Trimming removed 0 bases at V and 15 bases at J, with 18 bases between. The CDR3 is 14 residues long. Germline CDR1 and CDR2: LGHNA and YSLEER. The CDR3 reads CASSQEGTGVRRFF. CDR3 nucleotide sequence: TGCGCCAGCAGCCAAGAAGGTACGGGGGTGAGAAGGTTCTTC.

CDR3 sequence reads: CASSPQRMNTEAFF. The DNA for the CDR3 is TGTGCCAGCAGTCCGCAGCGCATGAACACTGAAGCTTTCTTT. The chain combines TRBV27 with TRBJ1-1; D call uncertain. The CDR3 has 14 amino acids. Germline V lookup: CDR1 MNHEY, CDR2 SMNVEV (reference sequence). Trimming left V 5 bases short and J 0 bases short, with 10 bases between.

V gene TRBV6-5 combines with J gene TRBJ1-1; 8 bases are a match to TRBD1. CDR1 is MNHEY and CDR2 is SVGAGI in the germline V gene. CDR3 size: 13 residues. J gave up 1 base and V 6 bases, and 1 base lay outside the gene matches. The CDR3 loop reads CASRGTGNTEAFF. In nucleotides, the CDR3 is TGTGCCAGCAGGGGGACAGGGAACACTGAAGCTTTCTTT.

The V call is TRBV2, the J call TRBJ2-2, with unresolved D. Per germline, CDR1 SNHLY and CDR2 FYNNEI. V lost 6 bases and J lost 7, with 9 bases in between. The CDR3 covers 12 residues. The CDR3 region has the DNA TGTGCCAGCAGATTATTAATCGGGGAGCTGTTTTTT. This translates into CASRLLIGELFF. The full variable domain, in which reference TRBV2 and TRBJ2-2 provide the parts outside the CDR3, is EPEVTQTPSHQVTQMGQEVILRCVPISNHLYFYWYRQILGQKVEFLVSFYNNEISEKSEIFDDQFSVERPDGSNFTLKIRSTKLEDSAMYFCASRLLIGELFFGEGSRLTVL.

V is TRBV15 and J is TRBJ2-1; weak D call: TRBD1 (6 bases). Between the trimmed V and J ends, which lost 0 bases and 6 bases, there was a span of 21 bases. Germline CDR1 reads LNHNV; CDR2 reads YYDKDF (reference sequence). CDR3 length equals 18 residues. CDR3 amino acids: CATSRDLIQDRSINEQFF. The CDR3 region has the DNA TGTGCCACCAGCAGAGATTTAATCCAGGACAGAAGCATCAATGAGCAGTTCTTC. Filled out from reference TRBV15 and TRBJ2-1, the complete variable domain reads DAMVIQNPRYQVTQFGKPVTLSCSQTLNHNVMYWYQQKSSQAPKLLFHYYDKDFNNEADTPDNFQSRRPNTSFCFLDIRSPGLGDTAMYLCATSRDLIQDRSINEQFFGPGTRLTVL.

The chain couples TRBV5-1 to TRBJ2-1; 10 bases fit TRBD2. J was trimmed by 0 bases and V by 3 bases; bases with no gene match: 3. The length of the CDR3 is 16 residues. Germline CDR1 SGHRS, CDR2 YFSETQ. The CDR3 nucleotides are TGCGCCAGCAGCTCGGGACTAGCGAGCTCCTACAATGAGCAGTTCTTC. Residues: CASSSGLASSYNEQFF.

This sequence joins TRBV28 and TRBJ1-1; D unclear. Trimming removed 7 bases at V and 4 bases at J, with 10 bases between. The CDR3 contains 12 residues. CDR1 and CDR2 (germline): MDHEN, SYDVKM. CDR3 DNA: TGTGCCAGCACCACGGGGTTCACTGAAGCTTTCTTT. Its protein product is CASTTGFTEAFF.

The genes are TRBV7-6 and TRBJ2-5; D unclear. Germline lookup yields CDR1 SGHVS and CDR2 FNYEAQ. The CDR3 contains 13 residues. The V gene lost 2 bases and the J gene lost 2 bases, with 6 bases spanning the gap. The CDR3 DNA sequence: TGTGCCAGCAGCTTACACTTACAAGAGACCCAGTACTTC. This gives the protein CASSLHLQETQYF.

The J gene is TRBJ2-2, the V gene TRBV5-1; 9 positions match TRBD2. J gave up 1 base and V 3 bases, and 7 bases lay outside the gene matches. This CDR3 comprises 17 residues. In germline, CDR1 is SGHRS, CDR2 YFSETQ. The CDR3 nucleotides are TGCGCCAGCAGCTGGAGGAGTAGCGGGAGGAACACCGGGGAGCTGTTTTTT. It codes for CASSWRSSGRNTGELFF.

CDR3 sequence: CSVDGPRETQYF. CDR3 nucleotide sequence: TGCAGCGTTGATGGCCCCAGAGAGACCCAGTACTTC. This chain uses TRBV29-1 with TRBJ2-5; D is undetermined. CDR1 and CDR2 from the germline V gene are SQVTM and ANQGSEA. V lost 3 bases and J lost 4, with 9 bases in between. CDR3 length: 12 amino acids.

V and J are TRBV10-3 and TRBJ2-7; D possibly corresponds to TRBD2 (6 bases). The CDR3 totals 14 residues. From germline, CDR1 is ENHRY and CDR2 SYGVKD. V lost 7 bases and J 0 bases, leaving 13 bases between the germline ends. DNA of the CDR3: TGTGCCATCACCCCTATAGCGGACTCCTACGAGCAGTACTTC. Amino acids: CAITPIADSYEQYF.

This chain uses TRBV30 with TRBJ1-5, with 9 bases that match TRBD1. V shed 1 base, J shed 6 bases, and the junction held 4 bases outside the gene matches. The CDR3 extends over 14 amino acids. Germline lookup yields CDR1 GTSNPN and CDR2 SVGIG (reference sequence). The CDR3 reads CAWSEGQGFQPQHF. DNA of the CDR3: TGTGCCTGGAGTGAGGGACAGGGCTTTCAGCCCCAGCATTTT. The whole variable domain, remainder taken from reference TRBV30 and TRBJ1-5, is SQTIHQWPATLVQPVGSPLSLECTVEGTSNPNLYWYRQAAGRGLQLLFYSVGIGQISSEVPQNLSASRPQDRQFILSSKKLLLSDSGFYLCAWSEGQGFQPQHFGDGTRLSIL.

This chain joins TRBV7-2 and TRBJ2-5; 9 bases are shared with TRBD2. Germline V gives CDR1 SGHTA, CDR2 FQGNSA. This CDR3 is built from 14 residues. V lost 8 bases and J lost 2; bases outside the gene matches: 6. This CDR3 reads CASGWRGGQETQYF. CDR3 sequence (DNA): TGTGCCAGCGGGTGGCGGGGGGGACAAGAGACCCAGTACTTC.

This clone was counted a few times. The V and J genes are TRBV29-1 and TRBJ2-7; 10 bases map to TRBD1. In germline, CDR1 is SQVTM, CDR2 ANQGSEA. The CDR3 runs 13 residues. The trim removed 2 bases at V and 6 bases at J, leaving 4 bases unmatched. Here the CDR3 reads CSVEYRTGGEQYF. The CDR3 nucleotides read TGCAGCGTTGAATACCGGACAGGGGGCGAGCAGTACTTC.

The chain joins TRBV4-3 to TRBJ1-4, with D uncertain. V lost 5 bases, J lost 7 bases, and 20 bases lay in between. Germline CDR1 LGHNA, CDR2 YSLEER. The CDR3 spans 16 residues. The CDR3 reads CASSYLGGSEGEKLFF. The CDR3 nucleotides are TGCGCCAGCAGCTACCTTGGCGGTTCGGAGGGTGAAAAACTGTTTTTT.

This clone was seen a single time. This sequence joins TRBV4-1 and TRBJ1-3; D gene ambiguous. With 4 bases removed from V and 0 bases from J, the gap between germline ends came to 13 bases. Germline V gene sequence: CDR1 MGHRA, CDR2 YSYEKL. There are 16 residues in the CDR3. The CDR3 DNA follows: TGCGCCAGCAGCCCAGGCCAACGGCTCTCTGGAAACACCATATATTTT. Its translation is CASSPGQRLSGNTIYF.

This clone has only one observation. The chain joins TRBV3-1 (or the pseudogene TRBV3-2) to TRBJ2-2; the match to TRBD2 covers 9 bases. Trimming took 4 bases from V and 0 from J; bases not matched to a gene: 3. The germline V gene has CDR1 LGHDT and CDR2 YNNKEL (reference sequence). The CDR3 covers 16 residues. This chain's CDR3 is CASSPRLAANTGELFF. CDR3 DNA: TGTGCCAGCAGCCCCCGACTAGCGGCGAACACCGGGGAGCTGTTTTTT.

V gene TRBV6-2 or TRBV6-3 combines with J gene TRBJ2-2; 9 bases line up with TRBD2. Germline lookup yields CDR1 MNHEY and CDR2 SVGEGT. This CDR3 is built from 17 residues. V was clipped by 0 bases and J by 6 bases; unmatched bases: 8. The CDR3 region has the DNA TGTGCCAGCAGTTACTCGTGGCGGGGGGGCCGCTCCGGGGAGCTGTTTTTT. It is translated as CASSYSWRGGRSGELFF.

The CDR3 sequence is CASSVATGGDAFF. CDR3 nucleotides: TGTGCCAGCAGCGTAGCTACAGGGGGTGACGCTTTCTTT. This chain links TRBV9 with TRBJ1-1; 8 positions match TRBD1. V shed 0 bases, J shed 11 bases, and the junction held 6 bases outside the gene matches. This CDR3 comprises 13 residues. Germline loops: CDR1 SGDLS, CDR2 YYNGEE.

This chain uses TRBV15 with TRBJ1-2; D is unresolved. Germline CDR1 is LNHNV and CDR2 is YYDKDF (reference sequence). This CDR3 spans 14 amino acids. The V end was cut by 6 bases, the J end by 1 base, with 12 bases between. CDR3 in amino acids: CATRSTDDNYGYTF. The CDR3 DNA sequence: TGTGCCACCAGGAGCACAGACGATAACTATGGCTACACCTTC.

V and J are TRBV30 and TRBJ1-6, with 7 bases fitting TRBD1. The germline V gene encodes CDR1 GTSNPN and CDR2 SVGIG (reference sequence). V lost 5 bases, J lost 3 bases, and 4 bases stayed unmatched. The CDR3 length is 14 residues. CDR3 residues: CAWGTENYNSPLHF. CDR3 in DNA: TGTGCCTGGGGGACAGAAAACTATAATTCACCCCTCCACTTT.

In this sample, this clone turned up once. The chain links TRBV7-2 to TRBJ1-2; no reliable D call. The CDR3 covers 13 residues. Trimming removed 5 bases at V and 2 bases at J, with 9 bases between. Germline CDR1 is SGHTA and CDR2 is FQGNSA. CDR3 coding DNA: TGTGCCAGCAGCCCGACTGGGAACTATGGCTACACCTTC. Its protein is CASSPTGNYGYTF.

This clone was seen only a few times. The J gene is TRBJ2-3, the V gene TRBV27; tentatively, D is TRBD2 (5 bases). Germline-derived CDR1 and CDR2 are MNHEY and SMNVEV (reference sequence). V was shortened by 4 bases and J by 3 bases, with 23 bases between the two germline ends. The CDR3 consists of 18 residues. As DNA, the CDR3 is TGTGCCAGCAGTTCGACTCCCTGGGAGCATATTAAGACAGATACGCAGTATTTT. As protein: CASSSTPWEHIKTDTQYF.

This clone showed up just once. The chain combines TRBV3-1 (or the pseudogene TRBV3-2) with TRBJ1-1, with a possible D match to TRBD1 (5 bases). CDR1 and CDR2 (germline): LGHDT, YNNKEL (reference sequence). This CDR3 is 14 amino acids long. The V and J ends lost 3 bases and 7 bases respectively, with 15 bases between them. CDR3 sequence: CASSQQGVLGEAFF. The DNA for the CDR3 is TGTGCCAGCAGCCAGCAGGGCGTATTGGGTGAAGCTTTCTTT.

This chain joins TRBV4-1 and TRBJ2-4; TRBD2 agrees at 9 bases. This CDR3 contains 18 residues. Germline values: CDR1 MGHRA, CDR2 YSYEKL. J lost 1 base, V lost 3 bases, and 10 bases had no gene match. CDR3 bases: TGCGCCAGCAGCCACCCCGCGGGGGGGCTGAGGGCCAAAAACATTCAGTACTTC. This translates into CASSHPAGGLRAKNIQYF.

V and J are TRBV29-1 and TRBJ2-1, with 10 bases matching TRBD2. Germline-derived CDR1 and CDR2 are SQVTM and ANQGSEA. This CDR3 is 16 amino acids long. J gave up 6 bases and V 4 bases, and 12 bases lay outside the gene matches. The CDR3 sequence: CSVGGLAGAGSNEQFF. CDR3 sequence (DNA): TGCAGCGTTGGAGGGCTAGCGGGAGCTGGGTCCAATGAGCAGTTCTTC.

In DNA form, the CDR3 reads TGTGCCAGCAGCCCAGGGGAGCGTAACTATGGCTACACCTTC. Protein: CASSPGERNYGYTF. This chain joins TRBV7-9 and TRBJ1-2, with a tentative D call TRBD1 (6 bases). Germline V gives CDR1 SEHNR, CDR2 FQNEAQ (reference sequence). This CDR3 has 14 residues. V was clipped by 5 bases and J by 1 base, with 11 bases between them.

The chain employs TRBV6-2 or TRBV6-3 and TRBJ2-7; possible D gene TRBD1, 6 bases. Trimming cost V 2 bases and J 0 bases, with 8 bases left between them. Germline CDR1 and CDR2: MNHEY and SVGEGT. The CDR3 totals 14 residues. The CDR3 DNA reads TGTGCCAGCAGTTACGTGGGGGCCTCCTACGAGCAGTACTTC. It is translated as CASSYVGASYEQYF.

J is TRBJ2-2 and V is TRBV7-9; 10 nucleotides match TRBD2. CDR1 is SEHNR, CDR2 FQNEAQ, per germline (reference sequence). The CDR3 loop spans 14 amino acids. Trimming cost V 5 bases and J 5 bases; bases outside gene matches: 2. The CDR3 here is CASSLSGGTGELFF. The CDR3 coding sequence is TGTGCCAGCAGCCTTAGCGGGGGGACCGGGGAGCTGTTTTTT. Complete variable domain (other parts from reference TRBV7-9 and TRBJ2-2): DTGVSQNPRHKITKRGQNVTFRCDPISEHNRLYWYRQTLGQGPEFLTYFQNEAQLEKSRLLSDRFSAERPKGSFSTLEIQRTEQGDSAMYLCASSLSGGTGELFFGEGSRLTVL.